A single T cell receptor (beta chain) is shown here with its context. Study processing details: How many nucleated cells were present was estimated from reference gene primer amplification. The protocol was immunoSEQ multiplex PCR, while the TCRdb copy is restricted to in-frame clones and leaves out a portion. Clone size and V and J calls were adopted from that table, with D and trimming inferred from the DNA. Found here are 250,000 or so clones, 80% to 90% of them singletons; the top ten hold about 4.5%. This CDR3 is built from 16 residues. The germline V and J ends were trimmed by 3 bases and 2 bases, with 14 bases remaining between them. CDR1 and CDR2 from the germline V gene are SGHTA and FQGTGA. The data were obtained in a study of blood T cell repertoires in COVID-19. As for the study in general: Collection of acute and convalescent COVID-19 samples took place in the United States, Italy and Spain. In each case, the material was cDNA or gDNA derived from T cells, B-cell-depleted T cells, or PBMCs.

Sequencing was carried out using peripheral blood. This chain joins TRBV7-3 and TRBJ2-1, with TRBD2 as a possible D gene (6 bases). The TCR originated in a woman aged 40 to 50 who had recovered from COVID-19. CDR3 bases: TGTGCCAGCAGCTTGTCAGGCGGGGTGACCTACAATGAGCAGTTCTTC. Amino acid sequence: CASSLSGGVTYNEQFF. The full variable domain, with the rest looked up from reference TRBV7-3 and TRBJ2-1, is GAGVSQTPSNKVTEKGKYVELRCDPISGHTALYWYRQSLGQGPEFLIYFQGTGAADDSGLPNDRFFAVRPEGSVSTLKIQRTERGDSAVYLCASSLSGGVTYNEQFFGPGTRLTVL.